This record concerns one TCR beta chain sequence. Time point given: blood 2 weeks post-SBRT. The sample's treatment: 15 Gy SBRT to primary tumor, nephrectomy 4 weeks later. Sequencing was performed with immunoSEQ multiplex PCR; in TCRdb, only in-frame clones are kept and a portion is missing. The sample yields 70,000 or so clones, about 80% seen once. Germline V gene lookup returns CDR1 LGHNA and CDR2 YSLEER. Trimming shortened V by 0 bases and J by 5 bases, and 10 bases separated the two germline ends. The CDR3 has 14 residues. These data belong to a study of radiation and T cells in renal cell carcinoma.

This TCR was sampled from a man between 60 and 70 years old with renal cell carcinoma. This chain connects TRBV4-3 to TRBJ1-2; no definite D call. The material was blood, obtained from a patient whose treatment included radiotherapy and nephrectomy. The CDR3 here is CASSQDPAVYGYTF. The CDR3, as DNA: TGCGCCAGCAGCCAAGATCCGGCGGTGTATGGCTACACCTTC.